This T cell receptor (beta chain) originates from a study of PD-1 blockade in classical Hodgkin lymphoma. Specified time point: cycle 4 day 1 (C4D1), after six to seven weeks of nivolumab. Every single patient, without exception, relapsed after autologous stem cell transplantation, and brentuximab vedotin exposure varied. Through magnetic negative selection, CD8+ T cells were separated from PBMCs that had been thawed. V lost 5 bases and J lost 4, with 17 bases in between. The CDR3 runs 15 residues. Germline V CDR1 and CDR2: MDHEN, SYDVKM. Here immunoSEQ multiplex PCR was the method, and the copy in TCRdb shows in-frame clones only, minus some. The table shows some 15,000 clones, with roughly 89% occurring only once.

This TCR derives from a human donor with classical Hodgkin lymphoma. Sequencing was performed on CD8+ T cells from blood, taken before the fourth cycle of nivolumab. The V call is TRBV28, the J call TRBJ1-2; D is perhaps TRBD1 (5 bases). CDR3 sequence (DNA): TGTGCCAGCAGTGATGGACACGCCCTCCCCTATGGCTACACCTTC. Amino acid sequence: CASSDGHALPYGYTF.